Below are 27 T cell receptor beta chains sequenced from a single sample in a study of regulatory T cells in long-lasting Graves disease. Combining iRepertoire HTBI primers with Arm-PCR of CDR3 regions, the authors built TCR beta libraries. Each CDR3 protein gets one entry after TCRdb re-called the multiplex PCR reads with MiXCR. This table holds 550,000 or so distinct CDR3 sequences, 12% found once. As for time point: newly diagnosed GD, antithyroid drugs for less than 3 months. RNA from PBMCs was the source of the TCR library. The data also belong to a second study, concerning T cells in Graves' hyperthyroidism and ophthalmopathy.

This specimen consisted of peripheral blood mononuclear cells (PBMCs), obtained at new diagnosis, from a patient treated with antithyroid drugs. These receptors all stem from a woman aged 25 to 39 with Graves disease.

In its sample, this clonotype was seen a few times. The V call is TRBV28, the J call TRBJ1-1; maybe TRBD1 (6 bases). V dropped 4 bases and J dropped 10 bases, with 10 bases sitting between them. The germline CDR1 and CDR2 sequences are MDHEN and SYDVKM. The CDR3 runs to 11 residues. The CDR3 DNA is TGTGCCAGCAGTTGGGCGGGGGCAGCTTTCTTT. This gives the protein CASSWAGAAFF.

This chain's CDR3 is CSGSYWEEGYTF. CDR3 nucleotide sequence: TGCAGCGGGTCCTATTGGGAGGAAGGCTACACCTTC. This chain links TRBV29-1 with TRBJ1-2; no clear D gene. Trimming took off 7 bases at V and 8 bases at J, with 17 bases between the two ends. Germline V gene data show CDR1 as SQVTM and CDR2 as ANQGSEA. The CDR3 is 12 amino acids.

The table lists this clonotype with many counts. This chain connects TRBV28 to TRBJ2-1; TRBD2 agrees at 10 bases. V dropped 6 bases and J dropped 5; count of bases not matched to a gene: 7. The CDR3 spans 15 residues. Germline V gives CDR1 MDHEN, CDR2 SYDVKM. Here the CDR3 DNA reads TGTGCCAGCAGACTCTGGACTAGCGGAAACAATGAGCAGTTCTTC. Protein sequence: CASRLWTSGNNEQFF.

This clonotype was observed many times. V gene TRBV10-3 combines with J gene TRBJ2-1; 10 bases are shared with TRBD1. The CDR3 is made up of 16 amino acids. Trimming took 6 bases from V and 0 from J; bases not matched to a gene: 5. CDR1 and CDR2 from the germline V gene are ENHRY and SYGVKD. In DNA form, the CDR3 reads TGTGCCATCAGCCGGACAGGGGGGAGCTCCTACAATGAGCAGTTCTTC. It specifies CAISRTGGSSYNEQFF.

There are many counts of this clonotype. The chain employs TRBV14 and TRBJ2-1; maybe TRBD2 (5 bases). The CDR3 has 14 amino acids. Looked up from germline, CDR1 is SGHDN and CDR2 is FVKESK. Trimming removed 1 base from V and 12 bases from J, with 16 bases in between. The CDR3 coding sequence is TGTGCCAGCAGCCAAGCCATTTTTGCTAGCCGGCAGTTCTTC. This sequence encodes CASSQAIFASRQFF.

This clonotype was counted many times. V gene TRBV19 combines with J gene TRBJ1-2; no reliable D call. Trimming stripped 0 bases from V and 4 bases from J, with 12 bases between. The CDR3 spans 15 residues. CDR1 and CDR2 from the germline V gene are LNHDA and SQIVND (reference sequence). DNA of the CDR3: TGTGCCAGTAGTATAGATGTCAGAGGTGCCTATGGCTACACCTTC. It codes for CASSIDVRGAYGYTF.

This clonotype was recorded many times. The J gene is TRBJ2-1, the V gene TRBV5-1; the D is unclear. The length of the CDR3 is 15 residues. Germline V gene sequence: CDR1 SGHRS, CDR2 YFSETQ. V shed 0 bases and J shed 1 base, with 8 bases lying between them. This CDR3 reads CASSLARPSYNEQFF. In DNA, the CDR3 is TGCGCCAGCAGCTTGGCCCGACCTTCCTACAATGAGCAGTTCTTC.

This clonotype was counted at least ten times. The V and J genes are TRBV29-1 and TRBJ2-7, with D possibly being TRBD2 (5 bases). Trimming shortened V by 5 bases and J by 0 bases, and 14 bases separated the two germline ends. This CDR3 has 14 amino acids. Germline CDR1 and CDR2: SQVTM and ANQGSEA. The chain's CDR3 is CSVTGLRSSYEQYF. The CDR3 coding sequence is TGCAGCGTTACTGGACTGCGAAGCTCCTACGAGCAGTACTTC.

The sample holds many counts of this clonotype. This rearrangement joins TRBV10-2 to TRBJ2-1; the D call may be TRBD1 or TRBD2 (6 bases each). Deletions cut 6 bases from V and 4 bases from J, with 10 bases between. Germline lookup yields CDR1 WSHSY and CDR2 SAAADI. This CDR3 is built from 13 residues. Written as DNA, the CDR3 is TGCGCCAGCAGGCGGGACACTTACAATGAGCAGTTCTTC. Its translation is CASRRDTYNEQFF.

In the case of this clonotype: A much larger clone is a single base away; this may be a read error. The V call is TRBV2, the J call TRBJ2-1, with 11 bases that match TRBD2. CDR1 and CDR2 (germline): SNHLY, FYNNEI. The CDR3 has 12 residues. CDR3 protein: CASSDSGRVVLF. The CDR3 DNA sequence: TGTGCCAGCAGTGATAGCGGGAGGGTTGTGCTCTTC.

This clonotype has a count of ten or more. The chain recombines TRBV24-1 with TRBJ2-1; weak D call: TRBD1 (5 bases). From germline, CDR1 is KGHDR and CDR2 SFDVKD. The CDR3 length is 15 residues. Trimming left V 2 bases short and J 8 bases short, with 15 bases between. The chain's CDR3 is CATSDWGRSPYEQFF. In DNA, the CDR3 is TGTGCCACCAGTGATTGGGGCCGCAGCCCCTATGAGCAGTTCTTC.

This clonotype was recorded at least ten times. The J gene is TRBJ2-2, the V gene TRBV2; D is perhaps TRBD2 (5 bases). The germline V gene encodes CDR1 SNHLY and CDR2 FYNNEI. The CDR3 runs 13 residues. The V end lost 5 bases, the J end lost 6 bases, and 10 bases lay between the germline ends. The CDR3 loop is CASSWERPGELFF. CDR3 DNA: TGTGCCAGCAGTTGGGAGCGGCCCGGGGAGCTGTTTTTT.

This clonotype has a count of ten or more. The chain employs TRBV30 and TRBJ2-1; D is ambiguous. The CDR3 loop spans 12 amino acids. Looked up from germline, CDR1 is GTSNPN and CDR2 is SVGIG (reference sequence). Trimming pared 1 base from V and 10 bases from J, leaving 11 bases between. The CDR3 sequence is CAWSAPAPEQFF. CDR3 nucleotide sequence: TGTGCCTGGAGTGCACCCGCACCCGAGCAGTTCTTC.

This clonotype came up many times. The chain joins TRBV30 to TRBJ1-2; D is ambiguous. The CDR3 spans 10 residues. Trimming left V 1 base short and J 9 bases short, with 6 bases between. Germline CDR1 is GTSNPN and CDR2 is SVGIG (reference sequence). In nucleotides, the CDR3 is TGTGCCTGGAGTGGGGCTCGCTACACCTTC. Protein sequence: CAWSGARYTF. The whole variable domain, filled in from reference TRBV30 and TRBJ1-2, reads SQTIHQWPATLVQPVGSPLSLECTVEGTSNPNLYWYRQAAGRGLQLLFYSVGIGQISSEVPQNLSASRPQDRQFILSSKKLLLSDSGFYLCAWSGARYTFGSGTRLTVV.

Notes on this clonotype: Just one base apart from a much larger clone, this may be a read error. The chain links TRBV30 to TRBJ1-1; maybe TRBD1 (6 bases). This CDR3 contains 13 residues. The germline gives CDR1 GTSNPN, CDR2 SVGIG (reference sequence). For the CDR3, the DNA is TGTGCCTGGTCGCAGGGAGGGGACACTGGAGCTTTCTTT. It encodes CAWSQGGDTGAFF.

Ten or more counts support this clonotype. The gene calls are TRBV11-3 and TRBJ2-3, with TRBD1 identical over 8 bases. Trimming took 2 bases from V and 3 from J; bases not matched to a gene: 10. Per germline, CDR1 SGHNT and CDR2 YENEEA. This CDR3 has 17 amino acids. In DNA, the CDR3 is TGTGCCAGCAGCTTAAGGGTACAGGGGGTCGTTACAGATACGCAGTATTTT. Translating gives CASSLRVQGVVTDTQYF.

CDR3 in amino acids: CASSLGPLGQGACEQYF. CDR3 DNA: TGTGCCAGCAGCTTAGGGCCCCTGGGACAGGGGGCCTGCGAGCAGTACTTC. The V and J genes are TRBV7-3 and TRBJ2-7; 12 bases match TRBD1. V dropped 2 bases and J dropped 6; count of bases not matched to a gene: 11. The CDR3 is 17 residues long. Germline V gene data show CDR1 as SGHTA and CDR2 as FQGTGA.

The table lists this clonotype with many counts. CDR3 sequence reads: CASSLLGEKLFF. In DNA form, the CDR3 reads TGTGCCAGCAGTTTATTAGGGGAAAAACTGTTTTTT. The chain couples TRBV28 to TRBJ1-4; D is unclear. Germline values: CDR1 MDHEN, CDR2 SYDVKM. CDR3 length: 12 residues. Between the trimmed V and J ends, which lost 1 base and 8 bases, there was a span of 5 bases.

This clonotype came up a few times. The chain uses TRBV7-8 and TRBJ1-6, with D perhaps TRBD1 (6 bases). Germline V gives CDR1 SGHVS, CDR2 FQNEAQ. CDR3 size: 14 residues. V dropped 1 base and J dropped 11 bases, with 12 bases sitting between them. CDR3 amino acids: CASSLVTGAAPLHF. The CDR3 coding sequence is TGTGCCAGCAGCTTAGTTACGGGGGCGGCACCCCTCCACTTT. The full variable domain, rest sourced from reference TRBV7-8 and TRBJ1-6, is GAGVSQSPRYKVAKRGQDVALRCDPISGHVSLFWYQQALGQGPEFLTYFQNEAQLDKSGLPSDRFFAERPEGSVSTLKIQRTQQEDSAVYLCASSLVTGAAPLHFGNGTRLTVT.

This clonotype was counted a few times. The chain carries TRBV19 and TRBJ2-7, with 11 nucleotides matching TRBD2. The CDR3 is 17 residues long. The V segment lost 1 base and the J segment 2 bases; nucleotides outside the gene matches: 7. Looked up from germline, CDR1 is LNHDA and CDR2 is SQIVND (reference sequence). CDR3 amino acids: CASSIGQTSGIAYEQYF. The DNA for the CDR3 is TGTGCCAGTAGTATAGGTCAGACTAGCGGGATCGCCTACGAGCAGTACTTC. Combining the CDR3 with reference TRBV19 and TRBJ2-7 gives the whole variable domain DGGITQSPKYLFRKEGQNVTLSCEQNLNHDAMYWYRQDPGQGLRLIYYSQIVNDFQKGDIAEGYSVSREKKESFPLTVTSAQKNPTAFYLCASSIGQTSGIAYEQYFGPGTRLTVT.

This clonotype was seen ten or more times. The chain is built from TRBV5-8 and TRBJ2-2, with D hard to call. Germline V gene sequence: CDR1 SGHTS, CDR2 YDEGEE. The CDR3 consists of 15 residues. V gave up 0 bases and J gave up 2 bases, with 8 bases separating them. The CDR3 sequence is CASSLDSINTGELFF. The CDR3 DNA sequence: TGTGCCAGCAGCTTGGACAGCATTAACACCGGGGAGCTGTTTTTT.

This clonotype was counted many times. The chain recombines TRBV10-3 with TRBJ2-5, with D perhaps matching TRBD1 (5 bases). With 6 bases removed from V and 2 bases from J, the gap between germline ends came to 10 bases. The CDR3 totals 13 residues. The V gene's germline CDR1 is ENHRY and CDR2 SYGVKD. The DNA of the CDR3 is TGTGCCATCAGCGACAGACCGCAAGAGACCCAGTACTTC. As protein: CAISDRPQETQYF.

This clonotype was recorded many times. Written as DNA, the CDR3 is TGTGCCAGCAGCTTCAAGCGGGAGAGGGCCGGGGAGCTGTTTTTT. Protein product: CASSFKRERAGELFF. The rearrangement uses TRBV7-9 and TRBJ2-2, with 8 bases matching TRBD2. V shed 3 bases, J shed 6 bases, and the junction held 6 bases outside the gene matches. In germline, CDR1 is SEHNR, CDR2 FQNEAQ (reference sequence). This CDR3 has 15 amino acids.

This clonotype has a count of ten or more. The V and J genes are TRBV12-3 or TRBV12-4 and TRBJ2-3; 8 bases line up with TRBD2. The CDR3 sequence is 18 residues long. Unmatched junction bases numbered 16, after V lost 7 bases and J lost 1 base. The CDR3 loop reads CASIYSGKRFDGTDTQYF. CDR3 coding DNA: TGTGCCAGCATCTATAGCGGGAAGAGATTCGACGGCACAGATACGCAGTATTTT.

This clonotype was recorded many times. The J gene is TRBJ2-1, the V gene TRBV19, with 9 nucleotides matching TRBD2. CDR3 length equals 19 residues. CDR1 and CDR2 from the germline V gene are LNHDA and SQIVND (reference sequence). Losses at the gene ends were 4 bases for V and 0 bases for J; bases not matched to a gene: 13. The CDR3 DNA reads TGTGCCAGTAGTACCCTCCCTATAGCGGGAGAGAGCTCCTACAATGAGCAGTTCTTC. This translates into CASSTLPIAGESSYNEQFF. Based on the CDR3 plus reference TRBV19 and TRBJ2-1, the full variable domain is DGGITQSPKYLFRKEGQNVTLSCEQNLNHDAMYWYRQDPGQGLRLIYYSQIVNDFQKGDIAEGYSVSREKKESFPLTVTSAQKNPTAFYLCASSTLPIAGESSYNEQFFGPGTRLTVL.

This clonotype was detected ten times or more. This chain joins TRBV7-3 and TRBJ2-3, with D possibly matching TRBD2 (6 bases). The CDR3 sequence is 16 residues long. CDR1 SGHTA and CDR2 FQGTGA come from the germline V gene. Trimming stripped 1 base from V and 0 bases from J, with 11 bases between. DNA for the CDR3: TGTGCCAGCAGCTTAAATAGCGGCCCTAGCACAGATACGCAGTATTTT. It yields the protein CASSLNSGPSTDTQYF.

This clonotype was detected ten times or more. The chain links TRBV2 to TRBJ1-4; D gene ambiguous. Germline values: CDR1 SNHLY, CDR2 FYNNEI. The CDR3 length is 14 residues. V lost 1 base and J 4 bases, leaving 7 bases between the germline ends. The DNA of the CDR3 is TGTGCCAGCAGTGAAGGTGGACTTAATGAAAAACTGTTTTTT. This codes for CASSEGGLNEKLFF. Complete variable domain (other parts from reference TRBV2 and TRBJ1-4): EPEVTQTPSHQVTQMGQEVILRCVPISNHLYFYWYRQILGQKVEFLVSFYNNEISEKSEIFDDQFSVERPDGSNFTLKIRSTKLEDSAMYFCASSEGGLNEKLFFGSGTQLSVL.